This TCR beta chain was recorded in a study of cytomegalovirus exposure and HLA in healthy donors. Note on this clone: The antigen remains unidentified.

A multiplex PCR was run with 60 Vbeta primers and 13 Jbeta primers. Sequencing was performed with immunoSEQ multiplex PCR; in TCRdb, only in-frame clones are kept and a portion is missing. The data hold under 140,000 clones, with more than 75% observed a single time. Findings and limits, study-wide: In a later analysis, at a false discovery rate of 0.05, approximately 16,000 TCR beta sequences were associated with HLA alleles. For TCR beta chains, V- and J-gene trimming was later linked to a missense DCLRE1C variant. Reported findings show TCR beta sequences accurately forecast HLA-A and HLA-B alleles in most subjects. Across donors, presence/absence analyses took sequencing depth to be roughly uniform.

This CDR3 comprises 13 residues. Trimming stripped 1 base from V and 3 bases from J, with 4 bases between. Germline V CDR1 and CDR2: SSHAT, FNYEAQ (reference sequence). The genes are TRBV7-7 and TRBJ1-3, with D uncertain. This clonotype originated in a man in his forties in good health and CMV-seronegative. Input material: PBMCs. The CDR3 region is CASSLGSGNTIYF. DNA for the CDR3: TGTGCCAGCAGCTTAGGCAGTGGAAACACCATATATTTT. Looking up the rest from reference TRBV7-7 and TRBJ1-3 gives the full variable domain: GAGVSQSPRYKVTKRGQDVTLRCDPISSHATLYWYQQALGQGPEFLTYFNYEAQPDKSGLPSDRFSAERPEGSISTLTIQRTEQRDSAMYRCASSLGSGNTIYFGEGSWLTVV.